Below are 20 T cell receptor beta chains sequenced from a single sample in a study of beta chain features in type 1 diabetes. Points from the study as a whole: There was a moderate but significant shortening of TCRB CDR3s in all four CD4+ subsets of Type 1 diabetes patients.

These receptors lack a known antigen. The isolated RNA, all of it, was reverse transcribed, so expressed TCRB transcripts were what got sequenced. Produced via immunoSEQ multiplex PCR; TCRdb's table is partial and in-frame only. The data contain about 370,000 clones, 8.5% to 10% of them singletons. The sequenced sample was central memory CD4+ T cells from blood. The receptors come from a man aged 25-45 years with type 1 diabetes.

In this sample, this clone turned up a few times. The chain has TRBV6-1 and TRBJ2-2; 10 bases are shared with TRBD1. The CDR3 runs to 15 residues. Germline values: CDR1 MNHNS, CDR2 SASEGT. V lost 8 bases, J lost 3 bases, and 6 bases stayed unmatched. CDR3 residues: CASVPGQGYTGELFF. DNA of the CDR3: TGTGCCAGCGTGCCGGGACAGGGGTACACCGGGGAGCTGTTTTTT.

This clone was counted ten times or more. The CDR3 reads CASSLREETQYF. DNA of the CDR3: TGTGCCAGCAGCTTGCGTGAAGAGACCCAGTACTTC. The chain recombines TRBV28 with TRBJ2-5; unclear D gene. The CDR3 length is 12 residues. The germline V gene has CDR1 MDHEN and CDR2 SYDVKM. Trimming stripped 6 bases from V and 3 bases from J, with 8 bases between.

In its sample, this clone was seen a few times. CDR3 residues: CASSLGNTDTGELFF. In nucleotides, the CDR3 is TGTGCCAGCAGCTTAGGGAACACAGACACCGGGGAGCTGTTTTTT. This rearrangement joins TRBV11-1 to TRBJ2-2, with D hard to call. This CDR3 comprises 15 residues. Germline-derived CDR1 and CDR2 are SGHAT and FQDESV (reference sequence). The V and J ends lost 1 base and 3 bases respectively, with 9 bases between them.

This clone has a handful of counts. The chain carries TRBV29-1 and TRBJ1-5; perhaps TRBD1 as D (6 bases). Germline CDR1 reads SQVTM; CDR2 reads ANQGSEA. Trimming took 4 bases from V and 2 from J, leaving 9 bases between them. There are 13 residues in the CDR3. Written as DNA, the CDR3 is TGCAGCGTTGTAGCAGGGGGCAATCAGCCCCAGCATTTT. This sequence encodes CSVVAGGNQPQHF.

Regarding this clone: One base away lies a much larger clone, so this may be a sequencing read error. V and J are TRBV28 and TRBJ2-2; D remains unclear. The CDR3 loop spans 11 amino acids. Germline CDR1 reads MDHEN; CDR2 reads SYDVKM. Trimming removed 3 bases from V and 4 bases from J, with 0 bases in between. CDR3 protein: CASSFTGELFF. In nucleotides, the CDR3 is TGTGCCAGCAGTTTCACCGGGGAGCTGTTTTTT.

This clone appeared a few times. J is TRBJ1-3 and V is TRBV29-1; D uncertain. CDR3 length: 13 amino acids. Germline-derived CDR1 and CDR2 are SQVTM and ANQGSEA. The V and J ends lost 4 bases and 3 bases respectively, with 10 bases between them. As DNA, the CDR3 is TGCAGCGTTGCCCTAATACTTGGAAACACCATATATTTT. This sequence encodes CSVALILGNTIYF.

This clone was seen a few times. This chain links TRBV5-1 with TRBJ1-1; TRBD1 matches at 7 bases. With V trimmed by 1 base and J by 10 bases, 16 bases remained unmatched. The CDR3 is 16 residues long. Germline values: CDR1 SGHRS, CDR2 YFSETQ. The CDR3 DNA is TGCGCCAGCAGCTTGATGCCCAGGGGGGACTTGGTTGGAGCTTTCTTT. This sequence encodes CASSLMPRGDLVGAFF.

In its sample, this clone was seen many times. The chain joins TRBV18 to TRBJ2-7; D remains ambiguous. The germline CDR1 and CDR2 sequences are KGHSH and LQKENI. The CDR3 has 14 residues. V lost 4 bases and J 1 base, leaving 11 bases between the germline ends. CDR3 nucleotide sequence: TGTGCCAGCTCACTTCCGGACGTTTCCTACGAGCAGTACTTC. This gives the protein CASSLPDVSYEQYF.

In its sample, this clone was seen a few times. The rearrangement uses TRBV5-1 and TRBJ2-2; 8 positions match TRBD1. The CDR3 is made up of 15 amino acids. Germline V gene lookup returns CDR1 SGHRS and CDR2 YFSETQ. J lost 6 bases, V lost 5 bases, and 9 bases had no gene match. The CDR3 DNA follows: TGCGCCAGCAGTCGGTCAGGGGGCGAGTCCGGGGAGCTGTTTTTT. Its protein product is CASSRSGGESGELFF.

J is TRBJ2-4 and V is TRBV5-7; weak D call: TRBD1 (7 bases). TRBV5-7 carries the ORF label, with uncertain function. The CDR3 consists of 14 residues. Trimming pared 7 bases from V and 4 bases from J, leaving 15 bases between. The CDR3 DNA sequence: TGTGCCAGCCCCAGGGCAGGGGGGAAAAACATTCAGTACTTC. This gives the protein CASPRAGGKNIQYF.

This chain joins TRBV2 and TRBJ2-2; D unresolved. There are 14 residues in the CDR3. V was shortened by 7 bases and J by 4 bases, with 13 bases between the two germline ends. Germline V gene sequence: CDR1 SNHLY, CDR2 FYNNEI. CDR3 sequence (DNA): TGTGCCAGCATTGGACGAACTGGCACCGGGGAGCTGTTTTTT. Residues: CASIGRTGTGELFF.

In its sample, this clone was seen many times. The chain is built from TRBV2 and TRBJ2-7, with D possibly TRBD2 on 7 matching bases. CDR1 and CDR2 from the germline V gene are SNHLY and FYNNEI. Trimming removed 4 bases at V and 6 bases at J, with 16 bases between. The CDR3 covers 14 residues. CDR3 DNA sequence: TGTGCCAGCAGTGGCCCCCTGGGAGGGGGCGAGCAGTACTTC. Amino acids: CASSGPLGGGEQYF.

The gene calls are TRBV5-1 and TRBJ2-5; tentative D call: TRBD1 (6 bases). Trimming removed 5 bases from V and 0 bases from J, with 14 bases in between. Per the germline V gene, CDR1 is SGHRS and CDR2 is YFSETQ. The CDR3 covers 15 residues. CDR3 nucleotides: TGCGCCAGCAGACCCGGGACAACTCACCAAGAGACCCAGTACTTC. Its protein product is CASRPGTTHQETQYF.

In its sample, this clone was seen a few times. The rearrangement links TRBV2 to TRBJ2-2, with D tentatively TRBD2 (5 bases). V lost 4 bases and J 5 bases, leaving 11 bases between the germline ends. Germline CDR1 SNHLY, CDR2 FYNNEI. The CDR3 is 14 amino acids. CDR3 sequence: CASSGELETGELFF. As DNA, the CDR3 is TGTGCCAGCAGTGGGGAGCTAGAGACCGGGGAGCTGTTTTTT.

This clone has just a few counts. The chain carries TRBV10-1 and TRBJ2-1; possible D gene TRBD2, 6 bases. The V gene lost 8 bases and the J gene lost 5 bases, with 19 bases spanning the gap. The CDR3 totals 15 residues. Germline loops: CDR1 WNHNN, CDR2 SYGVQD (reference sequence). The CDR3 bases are TGCGCCAGCGGACGCGGGATGGGGCAGAACAATGAGCAGTTCTTC. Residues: CASGRGMGQNNEQFF.

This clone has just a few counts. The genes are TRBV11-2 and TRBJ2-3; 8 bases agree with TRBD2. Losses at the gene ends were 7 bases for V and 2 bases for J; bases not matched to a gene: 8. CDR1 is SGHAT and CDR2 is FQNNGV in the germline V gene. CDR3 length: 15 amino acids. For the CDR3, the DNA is TGTGCCAGCACCGGACTAGCACCCTCCACAGATACGCAGTATTTT. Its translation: CASTGLAPSTDTQYF.

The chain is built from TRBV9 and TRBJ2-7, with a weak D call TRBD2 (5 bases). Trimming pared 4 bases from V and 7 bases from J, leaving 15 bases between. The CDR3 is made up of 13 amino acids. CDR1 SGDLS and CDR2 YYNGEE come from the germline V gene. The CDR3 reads CASSFDPPGEQYF. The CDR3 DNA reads TGTGCCAGCAGCTTCGACCCCCCGGGGGAGCAGTACTTC.

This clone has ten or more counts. This chain's CDR3 is CASSLAGHGSAQHF. DNA of the CDR3: TGTGCCAGCAGCTTGGCCGGTCATGGGAGCGCCCAGCATTTT. The V call is TRBV5-6, the J call TRBJ1-5, with unresolved D. The CDR3 is made up of 14 amino acids. Trimming stripped 0 bases from V and 11 bases from J, with 15 bases between. Germline V CDR1 and CDR2: SGHDT, YYEEEE.

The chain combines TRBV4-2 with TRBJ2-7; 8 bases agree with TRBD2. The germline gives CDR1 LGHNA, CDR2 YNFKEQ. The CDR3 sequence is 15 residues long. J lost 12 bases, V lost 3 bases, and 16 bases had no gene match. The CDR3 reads CASSQVGLAAVRSYF. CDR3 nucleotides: TGTGCCAGCAGCCAGGTTGGACTAGCCGCGGTGCGCTCGTACTTC.

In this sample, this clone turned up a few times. The CDR3 bases are TGTGCCAGTCGACGACCTTCTTCCTACGAGCAGTACTTC. This gives the protein CASRRPSSYEQYF. This chain links TRBV6-1 with TRBJ2-7; D is undetermined. Deletions cut 9 bases from V and 1 base from J, with 13 bases between. Germline lookup yields CDR1 MNHNS and CDR2 SASEGT. This CDR3 region has 13 residues.